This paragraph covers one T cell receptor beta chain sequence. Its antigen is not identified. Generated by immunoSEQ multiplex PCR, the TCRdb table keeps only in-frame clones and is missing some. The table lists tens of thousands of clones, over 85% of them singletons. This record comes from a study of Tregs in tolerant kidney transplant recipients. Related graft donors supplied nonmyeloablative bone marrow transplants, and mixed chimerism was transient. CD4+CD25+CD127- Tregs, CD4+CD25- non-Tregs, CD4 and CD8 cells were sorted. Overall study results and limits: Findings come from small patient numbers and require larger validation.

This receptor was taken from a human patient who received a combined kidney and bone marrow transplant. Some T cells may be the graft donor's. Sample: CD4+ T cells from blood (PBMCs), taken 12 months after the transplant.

The CDR3, as DNA: TGCGCCAGCAGCTTGGTCCCTAAAGCACTAGCGGGGGCGTCGGGGGAGCTGTTTTTT. Protein product: CASSLVPKALAGASGELFF. The chain joins TRBV5-1 to TRBJ2-2; 11 nucleotides match TRBD2. The CDR3 has 19 amino acids. Trimming cost V 0 bases and J 8 bases; bases outside gene matches: 15. Germline CDR1 is SGHRS and CDR2 is YFSETQ.